This T cell receptor beta chain was identified in a study of T cell repertoires in cytomegalovirus infection. Study-level information: Well-studied HLA-B-restricted CMV epitopes were used in the study alongside recently identified HLA-C-restricted ones. CMV infection together with matching HLA type was indicated by public TCR beta signatures. Study results and limitations: HLA-C-restricted CMV clonotypes gave the most frequent clonotype in two of eight donors.

Each CDR3 protein gets one entry after TCRdb re-called the reads with MiXCR. The table has 750,000 to 900,000 distinct CDR3 sequences, around 29% seen once. Trimming cost V 1 base and J 1 base, with 13 bases left between them. This CDR3 comprises 16 residues. As to this clonotype: What it binds is unknown.

The J gene is TRBJ1-1, the V gene TRBV12-3 or TRBV12-4; D gene uncertain. The sequence derives from a human donor in good health (CMV status not recorded). Some clones in this sample may be carry-over from other donors' samples. Sample: cultured CD8+ T cells from PBMCs, taken from culture after CMV antigen stimulation. This CDR3 reads CASSLGTLLPNTEAFF. CDR3 coding DNA: TGTGCCAGCAGTTTAGGGACGTTGTTGCCGAACACTGAAGCTTTCTTT.